The following is a TCR beta chain sequence with its context. The antigen remains undetermined. These data belong to a study of shared clonotypes between healthy human individuals. The authors' processing: ImmunoSEQ output lacked quality scores and full-length reads, limiting matched filtering. Produced via immunoSEQ multiplex PCR; TCRdb's table is partial and in-frame only. V and J calls and clone size are given by that table; D and trimming were obtained from the DNA. The sample shows fewer than 850,000 clones, about two thirds of them seen only once. Findings and limits, study-wide: Owing to a small donor count, the genetic and exposure-history diversity represented was limited.

The sequence came from a woman in her thirties in good health. Sample: memory CD4+ T cells sorted from blood. Sample subset: CD45RA-negative fraction.

The CDR3 is CASSRLPGLAFYEQYF. For the CDR3, the DNA is TGTGCCAGCAGCCGTCTTCCGGGACTTGCCTTCTACGAGCAGTACTTC. The rearrangement uses TRBV4-2 and TRBJ2-7, with D possibly matching TRBD2 (6 bases). V lost 4 bases to trimming and J lost 3 bases, with 19 bases between them. From germline, CDR1 is LGHNA and CDR2 YNFKEQ. The CDR3 is 16 amino acids.